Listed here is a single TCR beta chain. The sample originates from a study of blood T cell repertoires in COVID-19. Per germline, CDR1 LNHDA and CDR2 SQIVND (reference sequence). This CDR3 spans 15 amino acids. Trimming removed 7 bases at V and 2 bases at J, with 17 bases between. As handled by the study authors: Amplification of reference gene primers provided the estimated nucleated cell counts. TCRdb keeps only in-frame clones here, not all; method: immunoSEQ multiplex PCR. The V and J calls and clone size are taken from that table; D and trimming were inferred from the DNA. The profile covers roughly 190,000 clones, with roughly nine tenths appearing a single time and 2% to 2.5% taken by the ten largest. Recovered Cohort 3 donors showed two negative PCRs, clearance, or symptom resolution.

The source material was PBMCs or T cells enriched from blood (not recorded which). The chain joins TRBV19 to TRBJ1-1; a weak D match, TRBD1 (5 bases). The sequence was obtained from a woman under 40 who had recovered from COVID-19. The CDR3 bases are TGTGCCAGTACCACCTGGGGGGGTTTTAACACTGAAGCTTTCTTT. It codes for CASTTWGGFNTEAFF.